Listed below are T cell receptor beta chains from one sample, sequenced in a study of identical twins. MiXCR, run by TCRdb on the 5' RACE reads, gives a single entry per CDR3 protein. The sample holds 400,000 to 550,000 distinct CDR3 sequences, 22% seen once. These data were also filed under a second study, of T cells expressing NK-cell markers.

Sequenced input: CD4+ T cells sorted from blood. These receptors came from a woman between 18 and 29 years old in good health. CDR3s include the opening cysteine and the closing phenylalanine or tryptophan. The D gene is left open where the match is weak. Rows may omit the clone size; those that give it use once, few, many or a size class.

TRBD2 few TRBJ2-7 TRBV6-1 CASSAPGLPSYEQYF TGTGCCAGCAGCGCCCCGGGACTACCTTCCTACGAGCAGTACTTC
- few TRBJ1-2 TRBV6-4 CASGRERETPYTF TGTGCCAGTGGTCGAGAGAGAGAGACGCCCTACACCTTC
- few TRBJ2-5 TRBV12-5 CASGLVLAAQETQYF TGTGCTAGTGGTTTGGTATTGGCTGCCCAAGAGACCCAGTACTTC
- - TRBJ2-4 TRBV5-1 CASSLQGTNIQYF TGCGCCAGCAGCTTGCAGGGGACAAACATTCAGTACTTC
- few TRBJ2-5 TRBV7-2 CASSSGTLNWYF TGTGCCAGCAGCTCAGGGACCCTTAATTGGTACTTC
TRBD1 once TRBJ2-4 TRBV28 CASSLDRRRSIQYF TGTGCCAGCAGTTTGGACAGGCGAAGAAGCATTCAGTACTTC
TRBD1 few TRBJ2-3 TRBV5-1 CASSLAGGHTDTQYF TGCGCCAGCAGCTTGGCAGGGGGCCACACAGATACGCAGTATTTT
- - TRBJ2-3 TRBV20-1 CSATLLSGSTDTQYF TGCAGTGCTACCCTTTTGAGCGGTAGCACAGATACGCAGTATTTT
TRBD1 - TRBJ2-7 TRBV20-1 CSARGQLYEQYF TGCAGTGCGAGGGGACAGCTATACGAGCAGTACTTC
TRBD1 few TRBJ1-6 TRBV9 CASSVGTDNSPLHF TGTGCCAGCAGCGTGGGGACAGACAATTCACCCCTCCACTTT
TRBD2 - TRBJ2-1 TRBV15 CATSRAVLADYNEQFF TGTGCCACCAGCAGAGCCGTACTAGCGGACTACAATGAGCAGTTCTTC
- - TRBJ1-1 TRBV20-1 CSAPDRGRSFF TGCAGTGCTCCCGACCGGGGTCGATCTTTCTTT
TRBD2 - TRBJ2-3 TRBV7-2 CASSLLAGGSGDTQYF TGTGCCAGCAGCCTCTTAGCGGGAGGGTCGGGAGATACGCAGTATTTT
- - TRBJ2-4 TRBV12-3/TRBV12-4 CASSLGRLENIQYF TGTGCCAGCAGTTTAGGACGCCTGGAAAACATTCAGTACTTC
- few TRBJ2-5 TRBV7-2 CASSLLSTRQETQYF TGTGCCAGCAGCTTATTGTCCACACGCCAAGAGACCCAGTACTTC
TRBD2 few TRBJ2-3 TRBV10-2 CASRVLATSTDTQYF TGCGCCAGCAGGGTACTAGCGACAAGCACAGATACGCAGTATTTT
- - TRBJ2-5 TRBV6-5 CASSLIGERETQYF TGTGCCAGCAGTTTGATCGGTGAGCGAGAGACCCAGTACTTC
TRBD1 many TRBJ2-3 TRBV25-1 CASSDQDRVGSTDTQYF TGTGCCAGCAGTGATCAGGACAGGGTCGGGAGCACAGATACGCAGTATTTT
TRBD1 few TRBJ1-6 TRBV7-9 CASSLGRQGASPLHF TGTGCCAGCAGCTTAGGACGCCAGGGGGCTTCACCCCTCCACTTT
TRBD1 - TRBJ2-1 TRBV30 CAWSVQGANEQFF TGTGCCTGGAGTGTCCAGGGGGCCAATGAGCAGTTCTTC
TRBD1 many TRBJ1-5 TRBV20-1 CSAISGGGYQPQHF TGCAGTGCCATCTCAGGGGGGGGCTATCAGCCCCAGCATTTT
- many TRBJ2-2 TRBV20-1 CSARDWSGQNTGELFF TGCAGTGCTAGAGACTGGAGCGGGCAAAACACCGGGGAGCTGTTTTTT
- - TRBJ2-1 TRBV20-1 CSARYRIDPQFF TGCAGTGCTAGATACAGAATCGATCCGCAGTTCTTC
- - TRBJ1-3 TRBV7-9 CASSSPGRYSGNTIYF TGTGCCAGCAGCTCCCCCGGCAGATACTCTGGAAACACCATATATTTT
TRBD1 few TRBJ2-2 TRBV5-6 CASSSSPTGGGELFF TGTGCCAGCAGCTCGTCCCCCACAGGGGGCGGGGAGCTGTTTTTT
TRBD2 few TRBJ2-1 TRBV20-1 CTVGLDAPGEQFF TGCACAGTGGGACTAGATGCCCCTGGTGAGCAGTTCTTC
- many TRBJ2-1 TRBV5-1 CASSLGTETWFF TGCGCCAGCAGCTTAGGGACCGAGACTTGGTTCTTC
TRBD2 - TRBJ2-1 TRBV6-2/TRBV6-3 CASRRGGVNNEQFF TGTGCCTCACGAAGGGGAGGGGTCAACAATGAGCAGTTCTTC
- many TRBJ1-1 TRBV3-1 CASTKTERTEAFF TGTGCCAGCACCAAAACCGAGCGCACTGAAGCTTTCTTT
TRBD2 - TRBJ2-3 TRBV27 CASSSSGGGVTQYF TGTGCCAGCAGTTCCAGCGGGGGGGGCGTTACGCAGTATTTT
- few TRBJ1-6 TRBV7-9 CASSLGSGGDSPLHF TGTGCCAGCAGCTTAGGATCTGGGGGCGACTCACCCCTCCACTTT
- - TRBJ1-6 TRBV10-3 CAISDGRSSYNSPLHF TGTGCCATCAGTGACGGGAGGAGCTCCTATAATTCACCCCTCCACTTT
TRBD2 - TRBJ2-7 TRBV6-2/TRBV6-3 CASSRRGGSYEQYF TGTGCCAGCTCCCGGCGGGGGGGCTCCTACGAGCAGTACTTC
- few TRBJ1-6 TRBV4-2 CASSQDSGYNSPLHF TGTGCCAGCAGCCAAGATTCGGGATATAATTCACCCCTCCACTTT
- - TRBJ2-4 TRBV21-1 CASSKVLEANSF TGTGCCAGCAGCAAAGTATTGGAGGCCAACTCTTTC
- - TRBJ1-6 TRBV30 CAWSVRGRVFGNSPLHF TGTGCCTGGAGTGTACGGGGCAGGGTATTCGGGAATTCACCCCTCCACTTT
TRBD2 few TRBJ2-2 TRBV6-2/TRBV6-3 CASSPLWGREGTGELFF TGTGCCAGCTCCCCCCTATGGGGCAGGGAGGGCACCGGGGAGCTGTTTTTT
TRBD1 - TRBJ2-7 TRBV6-1 CASMKDRGDYEQYF TGTGCCAGCATGAAGGACAGGGGTGACTACGAGCAGTACTTC
- - TRBJ1-2 TRBV9 CASGSGRAGYTF TGTGCCAGCGGGTCAGGGCGGGCGGGCTACACCTTC
TRBD2 - TRBJ2-1 TRBV25-1 CASSEAGGLDEQFF TGTGCCAGCAGTGAAGCGGGAGGGCTCGATGAGCAGTTCTTC
- few TRBJ2-7 TRBV6-5 CASSYSEQSYEQYF TGTGCCAGCAGTTATTCTGAACAATCCTACGAGCAGTACTTC
- few TRBJ2-5 TRBV9 CASSVAVRETQYF TGTGCCAGCAGCGTAGCCGTGAGAGAGACCCAGTACTTC
TRBD2 few TRBJ2-7 TRBV2 CATNPVTSGAGEQYF TGTGCCACCAACCCGGTGACTAGCGGGGCGGGGGAGCAGTACTTC
- few TRBJ2-2 TRBV10-3 CAISEAGSTGELFF TGTGCCATCAGTGAGGCAGGGTCCACCGGGGAGCTGTTTTTT
- many TRBJ1-6 TRBV4-2 CASSPPTQGVSPLHF TGTGCCAGCAGCCCTCCCACACAGGGAGTTTCACCCCTCCACTTT